This T cell receptor (beta chain) came from a study of T cells in Graves' hyperthyroidism and ophthalmopathy. This clonotype was counted only a few times. Its specificity is unknown. Researchers took RNA transcripts and amplified the TCR beta CDR3 regions from them. Initially, a first-round RT-PCR of the TCR CDR3 employed the HTBI primer set. TCRdb used MiXCR to reprocess the multiplex PCR reads, holding one entry per CDR3 protein. The repertoire holds 300,000 to 450,000 distinct CDR3 sequences, with just under 25% as singletons. General study points: Blood samples included most of the expanded thyroid clonotypes exceeding 0.001. Before onset, by a median of 6.5 months, the model predicted ophthalmopathy.

V lost 6 bases and J 8 bases, leaving 23 bases between the germline ends. The CDR3 totals 15 residues. Looked up from germline, CDR1 is DFQATT and CDR2 is SNEGSKA (reference sequence). This rearrangement joins TRBV20-1 to TRBJ2-1; D not resolved. The sequencing input was blood. The clonotype was recovered from a man aged 45-65 years with Graves' hyperthyroidism. For the CDR3, the DNA is TGCAGTGCGAGCCGGACCCCCATTTTCAGCGATGAGCAGTTCTTC. Protein sequence: CSASRTPIFSDEQFF.